A selection of T cell receptor beta chains follows, all from one sample in a study of blood T cell repertoires in COVID-19. The data were produced by immunoSEQ multiplex PCR, yet TCRdb's version contains in-frame clones alone and is incomplete. Among 250,000 to 300,000 clones listed, 88% were seen once. The specimen sequenced was PBMCs or T cells enriched from blood (not recorded which). Every receptor here comes from a woman aged 25 to 39 who had recovered from COVID-19. CDR3s include the opening cysteine and the closing phenylalanine or tryptophan. A D gene is named only where the DNA matches it firmly. Size is stated for part of the rows, as once, few or many counts, or as a class when the clone is expanded.

V: TRBV9; J: TRBJ1-5; D: .; size: .; DNA: TGTGCCAGCAGCGGAGGACACGCCAGTCAGCCCCAGCATTTT; CDR3: CASSGGHASQPQHF
V: TRBV6-5; J: TRBJ1-2; D: TRBD1; size: .; DNA: TGTGCCAGCAGTTACTCGAGGGGGCGCGGTGGCTACACCTTC; CDR3: CASSYSRGRGGYTF
V: TRBV7-3; J: TRBJ1-5; D: .; size: few; DNA: TGTGCCAGCAGCCTACCCGCCAGGGGTGGGGAATATAGCAATCAGCCCCAGCATTTT; CDR3: CASSLPARGGEYSNQPQHF
V: TRBV19; J: TRBJ2-3; D: TRBD1; size: .; DNA: TGTGCCAGTAGTATTTCCGCAGGGGGCCGGTTTAATACGCAGTATTTT; CDR3: CASSISAGGRFNTQYF
V: TRBV5-1; J: TRBJ2-1; D: TRBD2; size: .; DNA: TGCGCCAGCAGTTGGTCTAGCGGGAGTTCTTACAATGAGCAGTTCTTC; CDR3: CASSWSSGSSYNEQFF
V: TRBV7-2; J: TRBJ1-6; D: .; size: .; DNA: TGTGCCAGCAGCTTAGTCGACGGGAGCTCCTATAATTCACCCCTCCACTTT; CDR3: CASSLVDGSSYNSPLHF
V: TRBV9; J: TRBJ2-1; D: TRBD2; size: .; DNA: TGTGCCAGCAGCTTAGGAGGACTAGCGGGAAACAATGAGCAGTTCTTC; CDR3: CASSLGGLAGNNEQFF
V: TRBV18; J: TRBJ2-5; D: TRBD1; size: .; DNA: TGTGCCAGCTCCCCGGGACAGGGGCTCGAGACCCAGTACTTC; CDR3: CASSPGQGLETQYF
V: TRBV4-1; J: TRBJ2-3; D: TRBD2; size: .; DNA: TGCGCCAGCAGCCAAGTTCTGGGGGGGACAGATACGCAGTATTTT; CDR3: CASSQVLGGTDTQYF
V: TRBV19; J: TRBJ1-5; D: .; size: .; DNA: TGTGCCAGTAGTATCGGTTCTCCTCTGGGCACGCCCTTTTCGACCCAGCCCCAGCATTTT; CDR3: CASSIGSPLGTPFSTQPQHF
V: TRBV5-6; J: TRBJ1-2; D: TRBD1; size: .; DNA: TGTGCCAGCAGCGACCTTACAGGGGCTGGAGGCTACACCTTC; CDR3: CASSDLTGAGGYTF
V: TRBV7-2; J: TRBJ2-1; D: .; size: .; DNA: TGTGCCAGCAGTTCCCGGGGGAACTCCTACAATGAGCAGTTCTTC; CDR3: CASSSRGNSYNEQFF